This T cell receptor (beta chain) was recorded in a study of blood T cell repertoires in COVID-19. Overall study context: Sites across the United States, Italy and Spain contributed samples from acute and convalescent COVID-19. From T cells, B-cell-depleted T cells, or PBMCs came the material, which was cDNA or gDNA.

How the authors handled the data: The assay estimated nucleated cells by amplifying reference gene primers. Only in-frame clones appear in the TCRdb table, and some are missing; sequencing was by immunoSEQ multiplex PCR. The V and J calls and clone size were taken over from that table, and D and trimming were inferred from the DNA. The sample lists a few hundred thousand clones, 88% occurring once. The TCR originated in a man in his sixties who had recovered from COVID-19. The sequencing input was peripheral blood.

The CDR3 coding sequence is TGTGCCAGCAGCCACCTCGACAGGGCCGGGGAGACCCAGTACTTC. It encodes CASSHLDRAGETQYF. The chain combines TRBV3-1 (or the pseudogene TRBV3-2) with TRBJ2-5; 7 nucleotides agree with TRBD1. V was clipped by 3 bases and J by 5 bases; unmatched bases: 9. Germline CDR1 reads LGHDT; CDR2 reads YNNKEL (reference sequence). The CDR3 length is 15 residues.